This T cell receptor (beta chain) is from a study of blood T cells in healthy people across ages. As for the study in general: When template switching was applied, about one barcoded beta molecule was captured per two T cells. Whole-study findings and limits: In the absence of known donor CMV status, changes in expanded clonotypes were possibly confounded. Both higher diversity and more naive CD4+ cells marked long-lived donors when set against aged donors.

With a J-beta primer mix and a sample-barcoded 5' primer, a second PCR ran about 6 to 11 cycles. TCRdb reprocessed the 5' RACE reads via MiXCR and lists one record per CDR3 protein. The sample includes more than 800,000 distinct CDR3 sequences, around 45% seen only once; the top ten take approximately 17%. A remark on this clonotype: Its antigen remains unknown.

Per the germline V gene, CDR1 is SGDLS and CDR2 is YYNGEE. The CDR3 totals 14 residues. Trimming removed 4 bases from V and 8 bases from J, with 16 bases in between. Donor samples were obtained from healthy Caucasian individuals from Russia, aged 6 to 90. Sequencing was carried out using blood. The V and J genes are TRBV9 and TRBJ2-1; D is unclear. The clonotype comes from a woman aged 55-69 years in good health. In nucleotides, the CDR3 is TGTGCCAGCAGCCCTGGGGTGGGGTTCGATGAGCAGTTCTTC. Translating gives CASSPGVGFDEQFF.